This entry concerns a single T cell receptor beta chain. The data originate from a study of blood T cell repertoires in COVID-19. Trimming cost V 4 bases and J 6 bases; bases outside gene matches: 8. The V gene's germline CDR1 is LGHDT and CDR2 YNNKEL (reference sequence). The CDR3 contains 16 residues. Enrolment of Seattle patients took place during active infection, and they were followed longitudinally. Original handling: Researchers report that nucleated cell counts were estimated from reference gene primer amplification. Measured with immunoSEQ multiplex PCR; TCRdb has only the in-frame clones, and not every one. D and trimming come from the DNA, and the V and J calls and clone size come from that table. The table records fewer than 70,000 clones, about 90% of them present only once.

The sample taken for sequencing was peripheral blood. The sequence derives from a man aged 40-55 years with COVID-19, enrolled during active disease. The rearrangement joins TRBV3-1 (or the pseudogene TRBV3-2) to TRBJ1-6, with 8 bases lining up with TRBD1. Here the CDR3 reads CASSPQTGAGNSPLHF. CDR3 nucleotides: TGTGCCAGCAGCCCCCAGACAGGGGCCGGTAATTCACCCCTCCACTTT.